This TCR beta chain was found in a study of cytotoxic CD8 clonotypes in ibrutinib-treated CLL. Study outcomes and limitations: At progression, clonality fell back toward baseline after rising at ibrutinib response. Public clonotypes proved infrequent, and on treatment they shrank or remained steady.

As regards this clone: The antigen is undetermined.

V lost 6 bases and J 2 bases, leaving 10 bases between the germline ends. Germline values: CDR1 MNHNS, CDR2 SASEGT. This CDR3 is 13 amino acids long. Produced via immunoSEQ multiplex PCR; TCRdb's table is partial and in-frame only. The data contain around 16,000 clones, 55% to 80% of them seen just once; the ten biggest clones take up roughly 18%. The rearrangement uses TRBV6-1 and TRBJ1-2; D is possibly TRBD1 (6 bases). This material consisted of PBMCs, taken before ibrutinib treatment. This clonotype originated in a human donor with chronic lymphocytic leukemia. CDR3 loop: CASSLTGNYGYTF. The CDR3 DNA is TGTGCCAGCAGCCTAACAGGGAACTATGGCTACACCTTC.